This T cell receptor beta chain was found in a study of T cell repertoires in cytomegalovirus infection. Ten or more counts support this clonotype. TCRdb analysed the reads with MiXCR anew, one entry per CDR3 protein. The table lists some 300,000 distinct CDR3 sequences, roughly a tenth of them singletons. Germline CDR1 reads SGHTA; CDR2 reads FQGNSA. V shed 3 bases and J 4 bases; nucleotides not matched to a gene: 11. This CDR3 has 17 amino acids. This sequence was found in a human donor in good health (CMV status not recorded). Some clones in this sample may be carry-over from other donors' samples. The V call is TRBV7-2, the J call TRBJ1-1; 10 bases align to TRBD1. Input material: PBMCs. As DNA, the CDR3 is TGTGCCAGCAGCTTTATGGGGGGGGGGACAGGGGCCACTGAAGCTTTCTTT. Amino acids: CASSFMGGGTGATEAFF.